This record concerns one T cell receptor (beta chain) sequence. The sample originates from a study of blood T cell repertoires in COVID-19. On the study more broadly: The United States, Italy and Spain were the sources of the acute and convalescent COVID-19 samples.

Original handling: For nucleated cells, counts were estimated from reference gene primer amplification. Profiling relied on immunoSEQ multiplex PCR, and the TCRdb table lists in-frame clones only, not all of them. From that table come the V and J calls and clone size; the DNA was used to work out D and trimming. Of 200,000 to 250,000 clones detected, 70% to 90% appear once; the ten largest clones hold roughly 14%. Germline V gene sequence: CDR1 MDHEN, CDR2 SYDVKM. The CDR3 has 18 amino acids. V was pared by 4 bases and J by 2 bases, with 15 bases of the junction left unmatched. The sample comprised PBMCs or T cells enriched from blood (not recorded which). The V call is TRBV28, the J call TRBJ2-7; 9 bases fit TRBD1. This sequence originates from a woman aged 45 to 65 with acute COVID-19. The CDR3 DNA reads TGTGCCAGCAGTTCCGCCACGGGACAGGGCGCCGTCACCTACGAGCAGTACTTC. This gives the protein CASSSATGQGAVTYEQYF.